The clone carrying this TCR beta chain was seen more than once but under ten times. Sequencing libraries for TCR beta were prepared with iRepertoire HTBI primers and Arm-PCR of CDR3 regions. TCRdb used MiXCR to reprocess the multiplex PCR reads, holding one entry per CDR3 protein. The table lists 400,000 to 650,000 distinct CDR3 sequences, about 16% of them singletons. This sample was taken from a study of regulatory T cells in long-lasting Graves disease. Trimming cost V 4 bases and J 5 bases; bases outside gene matches: 4. Germline CDR1 DFQATT, CDR2 SNEGSKA (reference sequence). CDR3 length: 13 residues. Described time point: newly diagnosed GD, antithyroid drugs for less than 3 months. The TCR library used RNA extracted from PBMCs. This same sample was also taken into another study, of T cells in Graves' hyperthyroidism and ophthalmopathy. That study reports: Model predictions of ophthalmopathy came a median approximately 6.8 months before onset.

Source: peripheral blood mononuclear cells (PBMCs), taken at new diagnosis, from a patient treated with antithyroid drugs. This rearrangement joins TRBV20-1 to TRBJ1-5, with TRBD1 matching 8 bases. This receptor was obtained from a woman aged 35-65 years with Graves disease. CDR3 in amino acids: CSATGGLDQPQHF. The CDR3 DNA follows: TGCAGTGCTACAGGGGGCCTGGATCAGCCCCAGCATTTT.